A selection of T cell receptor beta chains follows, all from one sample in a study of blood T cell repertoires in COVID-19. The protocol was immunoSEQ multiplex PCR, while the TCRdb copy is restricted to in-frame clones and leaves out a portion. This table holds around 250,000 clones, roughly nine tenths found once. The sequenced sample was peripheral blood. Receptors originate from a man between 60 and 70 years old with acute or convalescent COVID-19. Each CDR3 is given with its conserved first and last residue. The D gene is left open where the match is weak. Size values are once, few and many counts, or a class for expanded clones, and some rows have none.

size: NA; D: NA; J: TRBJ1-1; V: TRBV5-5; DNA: TGTGCCAGCAGCTTGAATATCGTAGGGAGGGACACTGAAGCTTTCTTT; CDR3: CASSLNIVGRDTEAFF
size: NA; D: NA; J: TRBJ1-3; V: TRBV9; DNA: TGTGCCAGCAGCGTAGCTTCCTCCTCCTCTGGAAACACCATATATTTT; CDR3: CASSVASSSSGNTIYF
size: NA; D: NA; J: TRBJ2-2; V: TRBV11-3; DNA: TGTGCCAGCAGACAAAGTGGGAGAACCGGGGAGCTGTTTTTT; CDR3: CASRQSGRTGELFF
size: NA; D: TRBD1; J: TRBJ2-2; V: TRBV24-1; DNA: TGTGCCACCAGTGATTTGAGGGGACAGGCAACGAACACCGGGGAGCTGTTTTTT; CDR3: CATSDLRGQATNTGELFF
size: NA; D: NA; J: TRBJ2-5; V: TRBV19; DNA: TGTGCCAGTAGAGAGCGGTCCGGGCTAGCCGAGACCCAGTACTTC; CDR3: CASRERSGLAETQYF
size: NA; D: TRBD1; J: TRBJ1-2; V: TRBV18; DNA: TGTGCCAGCTCACAACCGGGACAGGGGGCTCGGGGCTATGGCTACACCTTC; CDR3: CASSQPGQGARGYGYTF
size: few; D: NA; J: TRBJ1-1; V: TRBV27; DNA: TGTGCCAGCAGTTCTCGTCCGGGAGCTGGGACTGAAGCTTTCTTT; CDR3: CASSSRPGAGTEAFF
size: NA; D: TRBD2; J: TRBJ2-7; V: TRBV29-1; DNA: TGCAGCGTTTGGGCTCGGGGAGGGAAGGGCTACGAGCAGTACTTC; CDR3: CSVWARGGKGYEQYF
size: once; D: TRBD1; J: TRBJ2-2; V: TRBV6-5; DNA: TGTGCCAGCCGACAGGGCTTGGGCGGGGAGCTGTTTTTT; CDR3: CASRQGLGGELFF
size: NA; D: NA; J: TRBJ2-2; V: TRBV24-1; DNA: TGTGCCACCAGTGTTGCGGGGAACACCGGGGAGCTGTTTTTT; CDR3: CATSVAGNTGELFF
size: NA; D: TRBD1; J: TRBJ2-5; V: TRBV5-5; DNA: TGTGCCAGCAGCTGGGGGACAGGGGGCCCCCAAGAGACCCAGTACTTC; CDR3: CASSWGTGGPQETQYF
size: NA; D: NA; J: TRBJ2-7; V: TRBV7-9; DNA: TGTGCCAGCAGCTTAAAGTTCGGGTCAGAAGCCTACGAGCAGTACTTC; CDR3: CASSLKFGSEAYEQYF
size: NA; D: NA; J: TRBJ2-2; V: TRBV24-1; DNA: TGTGCCACCAGTTCAGCTGGGCTCCAGGAGCTGTTTTTT; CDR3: CATSSAGLQELFF
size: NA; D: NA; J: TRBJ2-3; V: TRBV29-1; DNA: TGCAGCGTTCTGGGGCCCGACCCAGATACGCAGTATTTT; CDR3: CSVLGPDPDTQYF
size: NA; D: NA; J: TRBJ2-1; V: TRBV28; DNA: TGTGCCAGCAGCTCCTCAAGCGGGCCTCAGTTCTTC; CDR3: CASSSSSGPQFF
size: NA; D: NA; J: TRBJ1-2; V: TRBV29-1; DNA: TGCAGCGTCAGGGACAAGTATTGGAACTATGGCTACACCTTC; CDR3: CSVRDKYWNYGYTF
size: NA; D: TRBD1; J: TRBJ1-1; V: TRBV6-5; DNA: TGTGCCAGCCGGGACAGGGACCGGACTGAAGCTTTCTTT; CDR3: CASRDRDRTEAFF
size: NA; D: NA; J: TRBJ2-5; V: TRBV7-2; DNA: TGTGCCAGCAGCTTGAGTAAGGCCGGGAGAGGAGAGACCCAGTACTTC; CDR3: CASSLSKAGRGETQYF
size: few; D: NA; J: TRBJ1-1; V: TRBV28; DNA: TGTGCCGGACGGAGGGATTTGAACACTGAAGCTTTCTTT; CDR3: CAGRRDLNTEAFF
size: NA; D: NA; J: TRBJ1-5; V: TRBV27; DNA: TGTGCCAGCAGTTTAGGGTGGGCAGATAGCAATCAGCCCCAGCATTTT; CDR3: CASSLGWADSNQPQHF
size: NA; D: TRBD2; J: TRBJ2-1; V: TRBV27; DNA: TGTGCCAGCTACAGAGCGGGAGGGCCCTATGAGCAGTTCTTC; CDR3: CASYRAGGPYEQFF
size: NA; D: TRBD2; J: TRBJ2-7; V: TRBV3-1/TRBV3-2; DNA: TGTGCCAGCAGCCAAGGTTGTAGCGGGAGTCATTACGAGCAGTACTTC; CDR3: CASSQGCSGSHYEQYF
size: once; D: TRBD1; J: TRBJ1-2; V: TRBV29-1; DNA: TGCAGCGTAGAAGACAGGGTTTCTAACTATGGCTACACCTTC; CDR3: CSVEDRVSNYGYTF
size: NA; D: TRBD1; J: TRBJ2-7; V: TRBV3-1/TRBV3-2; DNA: TGTGCCAGCAGCCAAGATTGGACAGGGTCACGGGAGCAGTACTTC; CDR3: CASSQDWTGSREQYF
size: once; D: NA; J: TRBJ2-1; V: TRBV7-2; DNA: TGTGCCAGCAGCCCTCAGCGGGCCTACAATGAGCAGTTCTTC; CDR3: CASSPQRAYNEQFF
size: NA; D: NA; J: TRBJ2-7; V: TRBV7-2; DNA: TGTGCCAGCAGCTTAGAAGGACAGTCGGCCTTGTTTGACTTC; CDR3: CASSLEGQSALFDF
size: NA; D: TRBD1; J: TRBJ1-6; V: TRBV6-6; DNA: TGTGCCAGCAGTCCTACACCTGAGACAGGGTTCTCTCCTATTAATTCACCCCTCCACTTT; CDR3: CASSPTPETGFSPINSPLHF
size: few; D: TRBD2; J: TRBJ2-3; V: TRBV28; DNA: TGTGCCAGCAGTCCTGGACTAGCGGGAGGGCCCTCGTCTAGCACAGATACGCAGTATTTT; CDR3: CASSPGLAGGPSSSTDTQYF
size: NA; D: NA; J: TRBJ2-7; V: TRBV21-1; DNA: TGTGCCATTGGTAGCGGGAGTAGCCTCGAGCAGTACTTC; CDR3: CAIGSGSSLEQYF
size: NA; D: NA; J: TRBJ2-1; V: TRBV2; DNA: TGTGCCAGCAGTCCGAGTGGCGGGTTAGGAAATGAGCAGTTCTTC; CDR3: CASSPSGGLGNEQFF
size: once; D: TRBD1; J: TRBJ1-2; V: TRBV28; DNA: TGTGCCAGCAGTTCTCCCGCGGGACAGGGGGACTATGGCTACACCTTC; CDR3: CASSSPAGQGDYGYTF
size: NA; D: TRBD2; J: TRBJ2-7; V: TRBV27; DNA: TGTGCCAGCAGTTTACGGGGGAGGGCCGATTACGAGCAGTACTTC; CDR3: CASSLRGRADYEQYF
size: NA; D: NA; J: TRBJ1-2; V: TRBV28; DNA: TGTGCCAGCAGTCAGACAGCTTATGGGGGCTACACCTTC; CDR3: CASSQTAYGGYTF
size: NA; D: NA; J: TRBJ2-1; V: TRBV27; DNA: TGTGCCAGCAGTTTATCGCGCAATGAGCAGTTCTTC; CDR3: CASSLSRNEQFF
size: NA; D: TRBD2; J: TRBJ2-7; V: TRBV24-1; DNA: TGTGCCACCAGTGACAAGGTCGGGGGGTCCTACGAGCAGTACTTC; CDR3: CATSDKVGGSYEQYF
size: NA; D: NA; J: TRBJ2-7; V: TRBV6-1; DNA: TGTGCCAGCAGTGAAGCTCAAGGACAGGGAGGGGGCGAGCAGTACTTC; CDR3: CASSEAQGQGGGEQYF
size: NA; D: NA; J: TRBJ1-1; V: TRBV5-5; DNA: TGTGCCAGCAGCTTGGGGCCTTTGACTGAAGCTTTCTTT; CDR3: CASSLGPLTEAFF
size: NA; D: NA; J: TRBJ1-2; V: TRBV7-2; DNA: TGTGCCAGCAGCTTAGGACTGGAGTACTATGGCTACACCTTC; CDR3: CASSLGLEYYGYTF
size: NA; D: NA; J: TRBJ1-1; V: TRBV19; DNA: TGTGCCAGTAGTATACGAACAGGGTTGATTGAAGCTTTCTTT; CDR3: CASSIRTGLIEAFF
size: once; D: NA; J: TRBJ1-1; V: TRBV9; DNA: TGTGCCAGCAGCGTAAGCCCGGGGGGACGGGCCACTGAAGCTTTCTTT; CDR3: CASSVSPGGRATEAFF
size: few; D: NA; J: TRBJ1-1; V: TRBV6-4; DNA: TGTGCCAGCAGAACTGAGGAGGGTCGGAACACTGAAGCTTTCTTT; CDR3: CASRTEEGRNTEAFF
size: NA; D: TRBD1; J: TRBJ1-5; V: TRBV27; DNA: TGTGCCAGCAGGACCAGGGACAGCTCAAGGCCCCAGCATTTT; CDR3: CASRTRDSSRPQHF
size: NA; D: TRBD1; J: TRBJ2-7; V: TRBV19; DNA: TGTGCCAGTAGTATAGCCAAGGTGGACAGGATTGGAGGAAAACCCGGCGAGCAGTACTTC; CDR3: CASSIAKVDRIGGKPGEQYF
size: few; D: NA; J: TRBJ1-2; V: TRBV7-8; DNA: TGTGCCAGCAGCTTAGACTTGTATGGCTACACCTTC; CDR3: CASSLDLYGYTF
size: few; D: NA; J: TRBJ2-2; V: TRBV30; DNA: TGTGCCTTAACAGGGAACACCGGGGAGCTGTTTTTT; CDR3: CALTGNTGELFF
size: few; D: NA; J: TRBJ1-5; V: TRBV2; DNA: TGTGCCAGCAGTAAACCTACAGGGACGGATCAGCCCCAGCATTTT; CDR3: CASSKPTGTDQPQHF
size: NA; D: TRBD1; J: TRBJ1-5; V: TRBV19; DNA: TGTGCCAGTAGTCCGCAACACAGGGGAGGAAATCAGCCCCAGCATTTT; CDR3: CASSPQHRGGNQPQHF
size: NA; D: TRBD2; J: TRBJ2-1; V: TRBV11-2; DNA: TGTGCCAGCAGCACCCGGACTAGCGGGCGCGGACGGACCTACAATGAGCAGTTCTTC; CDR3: CASSTRTSGRGRTYNEQFF
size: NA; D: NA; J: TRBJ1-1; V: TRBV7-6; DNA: TGTGCCAGCAGCTTAGGTGGCGGGGGCACTGAAGCTTTCTTT; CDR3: CASSLGGGGTEAFF
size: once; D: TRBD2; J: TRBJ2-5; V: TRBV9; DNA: TGTGCCAGCAGCGTAGGAGCTAGCGGGAGGGCTGGGGAGACCCAGTACTTC; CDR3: CASSVGASGRAGETQYF
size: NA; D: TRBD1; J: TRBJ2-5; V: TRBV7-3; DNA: TGTGCCAGCAGCCGGACAGGATCAGGCGAGACCCAGTACTTC; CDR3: CASSRTGSGETQYF